The 30 T cell receptor beta chains in this list originate from one sample, sequenced in a study of read filtering for tumor transcriptome and immune sequencing. From 300 to 450 ng of RNA, a library with molecular barcoded alpha/delta and beta/gamma adaptors was made. TCRdb redid the calling of the reads with MiXCR, one entry per CDR3 protein. The profile shows 90,000 to 95,000 distinct CDR3 sequences, roughly 21% of them singletons. Sequencing was carried out using a population of CD138-negative cells sorted from bone marrow. These receptors were collected from a donor over 35 with multiple myeloma.

This clonotype was counted at least ten times. V is TRBV5-1 and J is TRBJ2-7, with TRBD1 matching over 7 bases. From germline, CDR1 is SGHRS and CDR2 YFSETQ. V gave up 2 bases and J gave up 4 bases; unmatched junction bases: 6. The CDR3 runs to 14 residues. CDR3 nucleotides: TGCGCCAGCAGCTTCCAGGGGGACGGGTACGAGCAGTACTTC. It codes for CASSFQGDGYEQYF.

Of note for this clonotype: This sequence may be a read error, since a much larger clone differs from it by one base. The chain joins TRBV28 to TRBJ2-5, with TRBD2 as a possible D gene (5 bases). This CDR3 has 13 amino acids. The V gene's germline CDR1 is MDHEN and CDR2 SYDVKM. CDR3 bases: TGTGCCAGAAGTTCCGGGAACCAAGAGACCCAGTACTTC. Amino acid sequence: CARSSGNQETQYF.

In this sample, this clonotype turned up a few times. Just one base apart from a much larger clone, this may be a read error. The V gene is TRBV6-6, the J gene TRBJ2-3, with D possibly TRBD1 on 5 matching bases. The V end lost 4 bases, the J end lost 7 bases, and 12 bases lay between the germline ends. The CDR3 covers 13 residues. The germline gives CDR1 MNHNY, CDR2 SVGAGI (reference sequence). DNA for the CDR3: TGTGCCAGCAGTTCCCGGACATTCAATACGCAGTATTTT. It encodes CASSSRTFNTQYF.

The chain employs TRBV5-4 and TRBJ1-2, with TRBD1 identical over 10 bases. V was clipped by 3 bases and J by 8 bases; unmatched bases: 16. The CDR3 loop spans 17 amino acids. CDR1 is SGHNT, CDR2 YYREEE, per germline (reference sequence). The CDR3 DNA follows: TGTGCCAGCAGCTCGAAGATTGGAGGGACAGGGGTACACGGCTACACCTTC. Translated: CASSSKIGGTGVHGYTF. The full variable domain, in which reference TRBV5-4 and TRBJ1-2 provide the parts outside the CDR3, is ETGVTQSPTHLIKTRGQQVTLRCSSQSGHNTVSWYQQALGQGPQFIFQYYREEENGRGNFPPRFSGLQFPNYSSELNVNALELDDSALYLCASSSKIGGTGVHGYTFGSGTRLTVV.

This clonotype was picked up one time. A much more abundant neighbour one base away suggests this may be a read error. The rearrangement joins TRBV18 to TRBJ2-3; D might be TRBD2 (6 bases). This CDR3 region has 15 residues. Germline V gene data show CDR1 as KGHSH and CDR2 as LQKENI. The CDR3: CASSPPQGGTDAQYF. CDR3 DNA sequence: TGTGCCAGCTCACCACCGCAGGGAGGAACAGATGCGCAGTATTTT.

This clonotype was seen more than once but under ten times. V is TRBV5-1 and J is TRBJ1-2, with a weak D call TRBD1 (5 bases). V lost 2 bases and J 4 bases, leaving 15 bases between the germline ends. The CDR3 length is 15 residues. Germline CDR1 and CDR2: SGHRS and YFSETQ. The CDR3 coding sequence is TGCGCCAGCAGCTTAACCGGGACGGGGAGCTATGGCTACACCTTC. Residues: CASSLTGTGSYGYTF.

This clonotype was recorded at least ten times. CDR3 sequence: CASSLVSGQGLEEQFF. CDR3 DNA: TGCGCCAGCAGCTTGGTGAGTGGACAGGGTTTGGAAGAGCAGTTCTTC. This sequence joins TRBV5-1 and TRBJ2-1; 8 bases are shared with TRBD1. Germline CDR1 is SGHRS and CDR2 is YFSETQ. This CDR3 is 16 amino acids long. With V trimmed by 0 bases and J by 10 bases, 12 bases remained unmatched.

This chain joins TRBV20-1 and TRBJ1-2; 10 bases are a match to TRBD1. Per germline, CDR1 DFQATT and CDR2 SNEGSKA (reference sequence). The CDR3 runs 11 residues. Here the CDR3 reads CIARTGGGYTF. In DNA, the CDR3 is TGCATTGCAAGGACAGGGGGTGGCTACACCTTC.

There are a few counts of this clonotype. J is TRBJ2-5 and V is TRBV3-1; D gene uncertain. Trimming left V 4 bases short and J 2 bases short, with 11 bases between. There are 14 residues in the CDR3. In germline, CDR1 is LGHDT, CDR2 YNNKEL (reference sequence). In DNA, the CDR3 is TGTGCCAGCAGCCCCTTGAGTGGTCAAGAGACCCAGTACTTC. This codes for CASSPLSGQETQYF.

This clonotype has a count of ten or more. The V gene is TRBV29-1, the J gene TRBJ2-7; unclear D gene. Germline V gene lookup returns CDR1 SQVTM and CDR2 ANQGSEA. V lost 1 base and J lost 6, with 7 bases in between. CDR3 length: 11 amino acids. The CDR3 region is CSVEARGEQYF. The CDR3 DNA reads TGCAGCGTTGAAGCCCGAGGCGAGCAGTACTTC.

Worth noting for this clonotype: This sequence may be a read error, since a much larger clone differs from it by one base. The chain has TRBV5-1 and TRBJ1-4, with 7 nucleotides matching TRBD1. The CDR3 length is 15 residues. Germline values: CDR1 SGHRS, CDR2 YFSETQ. The CDR3 DNA follows: TGCGCCTGCAGCGAAGGGACAGCTGTTAATGAAAAACTGTTTTTT. It translates to CACSEGTAVNEKLFF.

This clonotype was seen ten or more times. The J gene is TRBJ1-1, the V gene TRBV29-1, with a weak D call TRBD1 (6 bases). Between the trimmed V and J ends, which lost 8 bases and 0 bases, there was a span of 19 bases. Germline V CDR1 and CDR2: SQVTM, ANQGSEA. There are 15 residues in the CDR3. The CDR3 spells CSPGGPQVMNTEAFF. Here the CDR3 DNA reads TGCAGCCCCGGGGGCCCACAGGTCATGAACACTGAAGCTTTCTTT.

This clonotype was seen many times. This chain joins TRBV5-1 and TRBJ1-1; possibly TRBD1 for D (5 bases). Germline V gene sequence: CDR1 SGHRS, CDR2 YFSETQ. This CDR3 comprises 13 residues. Between the trimmed V and J ends, which lost 2 bases and 4 bases, there was a span of 9 bases. The CDR3 nucleotides are TGCGCCAGCAGCTTTGGGGGTGTCACTGAAGCTTTCTTT. It specifies CASSFGGVTEAFF.

This clonotype has just a few counts. The chain joins TRBV20-1 to TRBJ1-5, with D possibly being TRBD1 (5 bases). Germline assignment: CDR1 DFQATT and CDR2 SNEGSKA (reference sequence). Between the trimmed V and J ends, which lost 6 bases and 2 bases, there was a span of 17 bases. The CDR3 contains 15 residues. CDR3 DNA sequence: TGCAGTGCAGGTTTTCTGCCGGGGGGCAATCAGCCCCAGCATTTT. This encodes CSAGFLPGGNQPQHF.

This clonotype was recorded at least ten times. The V and J genes are TRBV7-9 and TRBJ1-6; D remains ambiguous. Per germline, CDR1 SEHNR and CDR2 FQNEAQ (reference sequence). V lost 1 base and J 8 bases, leaving 9 bases between the germline ends. This CDR3 spans 14 amino acids. CDR3 DNA sequence: TGTGCCAGCAGCTTAGTGGACGCCCATTCACCCCTCCACTTT. It specifies CASSLVDAHSPLHF.

This clonotype showed up many times. This sequence joins TRBV2 and TRBJ2-3; possibly TRBD1 for D (6 bases). Trimming took off 7 bases at V and 5 bases at J, with 13 bases between the two ends. This CDR3 region has 13 residues. CDR1 is SNHLY, CDR2 FYNNEI, per germline. The CDR3 protein is CASNWGQEDTQYF. The CDR3 DNA reads TGTGCCAGCAATTGGGGGCAAGAAGATACGCAGTATTTT.

A remark on this clonotype: Given a much more abundant clone one base away, this may be a read error. This chain links TRBV19 with TRBJ2-2, with a possible D match to TRBD1 (6 bases). The ends were cut back, 3 bases at V and 8 bases at J, with 16 bases in the middle. The germline V gene encodes CDR1 LNHDA and CDR2 SQIVND (reference sequence). The CDR3 has 15 amino acids. CDR3 sequence reads: CASSIVAGDEGELFF. CDR3 bases: TGTGCCAGTAGTATCGTCGCAGGGGATGAAGGGGAGCTGTTTTTT.

To note about this clonotype: A read error is possible here, since a much larger clone lies one base away. The genes are TRBV5-1 and TRBJ2-3, with D possibly TRBD2 on 5 matching bases. The germline V gene encodes CDR1 SGHRS and CDR2 YFSETQ. CDR3 size: 13 residues. The CDR3 sequence is CAGSLEVRDTQYF. The CDR3, as DNA: TGCGCCGGCAGCTTGGAGGTGCGAGATACGCAGTATTTT.

This clonotype was counted many times. V and J are TRBV5-1 and TRBJ1-1; D is uncertain. V was clipped by 0 bases and J by 0 bases, with 9 bases between them. Germline V gene sequence: CDR1 SGHRS, CDR2 YFSETQ. The CDR3 consists of 15 residues. CDR3 nucleotide sequence: TGCGCCAGCAGCTTGGGGGGAAGCCTGAACACTGAAGCTTTCTTT. The encoded protein is CASSLGGSLNTEAFF.

This clonotype was seen at least ten times. The rearrangement joins TRBV20-1 to TRBJ2-5; 9 bases are a match to TRBD1. The V gene end was trimmed by 5 bases and the J gene end by 6 bases; junction bases not matched to a gene: 4. CDR3 size: 12 residues. Per the germline V gene, CDR1 is DFQATT and CDR2 is SNEGSKA (reference sequence). The CDR3 DNA follows: TGCAGTGCTCTACAGGGGGCCAAGACCCAGTACTTC. It specifies CSALQGAKTQYF.

This clonotype was observed a few times. This sequence joins TRBV10-3 and TRBJ2-5; TRBD1 matches 9 bases. CDR1 is ENHRY, CDR2 SYGVKD, per germline. V gave up 0 bases and J gave up 3 bases; unmatched junction bases: 8. CDR3 length: 17 amino acids. The CDR3 nucleotides are TGTGCCATCAGTGAGTCGTTGGGGACAGGGCTAGAAGAGACCCAGTACTTC. It codes for CAISESLGTGLEETQYF.

The sample holds many counts of this clonotype. The chain carries TRBV14 and TRBJ2-1, with D possibly being TRBD1 (5 bases). Trimming took off 3 bases at V and 9 bases at J, with 18 bases between the two ends. The length of the CDR3 is 15 residues. Germline-derived CDR1 and CDR2 are SGHDN and FVKESK. The CDR3 DNA reads TGTGCCAGCAGCCAGGGGCCCCAAACATTCACTGAGCAGTTCTTC. It encodes CASSQGPQTFTEQFF. Filled out from reference TRBV14 and TRBJ2-1, the complete variable domain reads EAGVTQFPSHSVIEKGQTVTLRCDPISGHDNLYWYRRVMGKEIKFLLHFVKESKQDESGMPNNRFLAERTGGTYSTLKVQPAELEDSGVYFCASSQGPQTFTEQFFGPGTRLTVL.

Comments on this clonotype: A much larger clone differs by one base, so this may be a read error. This sequence joins TRBV23-1 and TRBJ2-2, with 7 bases identical to TRBD1. TRBV23-1 is an ORF; its function is uncertain. The CDR3 runs 16 residues. The chain's CDR3 is CAISQRGPSNTGELFF. CDR3 nucleotides: TGCGCCATCAGTCAAAGGGGGCCGTCGAACACCGGGGAGCTGTTTTTT.

This clonotype was counted at least ten times. The chain is built from TRBV5-1 and TRBJ2-7; the D gene is possibly TRBD1 (6 bases). This CDR3 has 15 amino acids. The germline gives CDR1 SGHRS, CDR2 YFSETQ. Trimming pared 1 base from V and 3 bases from J, leaving 14 bases between. CDR3: CASSLTPGQDYEQYF. Here the CDR3 DNA reads TGCGCCAGCAGCTTGACTCCGGGACAAGACTACGAGCAGTACTTC.

The table lists this clonotype with many counts. This chain uses TRBV4-1 with TRBJ2-4; 7 bases fit TRBD1. Germline assignment: CDR1 MGHRA and CDR2 YSYEKL. Losses at the gene ends were 4 bases for V and 8 bases for J; bases not matched to a gene: 5. This CDR3 is 13 amino acids long. The DNA of the CDR3 is TGCGCCAGCAGCCCGACAGGGTTGTACATTCAGTACTTC. Residues: CASSPTGLYIQYF.

The V and J genes are TRBV20-1 and TRBJ1-4, with D tentatively TRBD1 (5 bases). V was pared by 5 bases and J by 0 bases, with 13 bases between. CDR1 and CDR2 from the germline V gene are DFQATT and SNEGSKA (reference sequence). This CDR3 contains 15 residues. The CDR3 nucleotides read TGCAGTGCTGAGAGGGGAGGGACAACTAATGAAAAACTGTTTTTT. It yields the protein CSAERGGTTNEKLFF.

This clonotype occurred many times. The chain combines TRBV20-1 with TRBJ2-1; 11 bases are shared with TRBD2. Germline V gene data show CDR1 as DFQATT and CDR2 as SNEGSKA (reference sequence). There are 17 residues in the CDR3. V trimming: 3 bases; J trimming: 0 bases; junction bases outside the gene matches: 7. CDR3 nucleotide sequence: TGCAGTGCTAGTACCGGGACTAGCGGTCGCTCCTACAATGAGCAGTTCTTC. Amino acids: CSASTGTSGRSYNEQFF.

There are many counts of this clonotype. The rearrangement uses TRBV5-1 and TRBJ2-1; no firm D call. Germline CDR1 reads SGHRS; CDR2 reads YFSETQ. V lost 1 base to trimming and J lost 5 bases, with 13 bases between them. CDR3 length: 15 amino acids. CDR3 sequence reads: CASSLFPEIHNEQFF. The DNA of the CDR3 is TGCGCCAGCAGCTTGTTTCCGGAGATCCACAATGAGCAGTTCTTC.

This clonotype has a count of ten or more. This rearrangement joins TRBV4-1 to TRBJ2-5, with unresolved D. The CDR3 is made up of 15 amino acids. Trimming stripped 1 base from V and 5 bases from J, with 14 bases between. Germline CDR1 reads MGHRA; CDR2 reads YSYEKL. The CDR3 DNA follows: TGCGCCAGCAGCCAAGTACGTAGGAACTCCGAGACCCAGTACTTC. Translation gives CASSQVRRNSETQYF.

This clonotype was seen at least ten times. V and J are TRBV27 and TRBJ1-1, with D possibly being TRBD1 (6 bases). Germline CDR1 and CDR2: MNHEY and SMNVEV (reference sequence). There are 15 residues in the CDR3. V dropped 6 bases and J dropped 5 bases, with 19 bases sitting between them. CDR3 bases: TGTGCCAGCAGACCAACAGGGAGAGGTAGGACTGAAGCTTTCTTT. This encodes CASRPTGRGRTEAFF.